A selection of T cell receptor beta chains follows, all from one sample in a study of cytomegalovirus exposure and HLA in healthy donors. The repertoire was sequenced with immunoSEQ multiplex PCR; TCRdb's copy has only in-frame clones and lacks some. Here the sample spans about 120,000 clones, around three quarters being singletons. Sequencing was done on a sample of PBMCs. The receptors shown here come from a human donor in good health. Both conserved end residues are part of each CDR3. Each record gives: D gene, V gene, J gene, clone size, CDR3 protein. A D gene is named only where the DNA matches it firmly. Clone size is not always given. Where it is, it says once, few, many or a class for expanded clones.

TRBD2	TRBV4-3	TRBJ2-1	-	CASSQLSGGRNEQFF
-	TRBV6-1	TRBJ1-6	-	CASSERYNSPLHF
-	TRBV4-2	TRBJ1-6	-	CASSHRALGDSPLHF
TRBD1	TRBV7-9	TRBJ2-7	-	CSSRDRYYEQYF
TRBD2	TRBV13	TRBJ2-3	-	CASSLGGGGTDTQYF
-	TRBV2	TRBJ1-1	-	CASSVRGTEAFF
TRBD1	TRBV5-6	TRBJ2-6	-	CASSSTGTGANVLTF
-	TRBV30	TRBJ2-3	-	CAWSLGGPTDTQYF
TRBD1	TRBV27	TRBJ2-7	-	CASSLTGGLILAYEQYF
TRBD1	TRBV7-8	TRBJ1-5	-	CASSLAGTGGQPQHF
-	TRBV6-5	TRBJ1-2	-	CASREPGGNYGYTF
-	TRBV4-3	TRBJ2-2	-	CASSQDPGTGELFF
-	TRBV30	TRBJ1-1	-	CAWRAARVAGAFF
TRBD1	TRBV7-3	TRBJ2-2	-	CASSVTQGSYTGELFF
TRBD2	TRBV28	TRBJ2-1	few	CASATPGLAGGPGKQFF
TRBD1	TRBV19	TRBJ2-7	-	CASNDPGTGLEQYF
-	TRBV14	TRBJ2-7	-	CASSSPGQSYEQYF
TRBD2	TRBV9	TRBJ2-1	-	CASSVGSSGNSYNEQFF
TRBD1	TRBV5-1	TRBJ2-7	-	CASSPTGTGVDEQYF
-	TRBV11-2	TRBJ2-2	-	CASSRNTGELFF
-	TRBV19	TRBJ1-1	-	CASSIAVGVGNTEAFF
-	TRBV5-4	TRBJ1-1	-	CASSSARRGSGTEAFF
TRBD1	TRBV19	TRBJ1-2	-	CASSIGLGQELLSYGYTF
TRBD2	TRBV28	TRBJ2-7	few	CASNMAGGPRYEQYF
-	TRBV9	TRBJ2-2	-	CASSGVADSPTGELFF
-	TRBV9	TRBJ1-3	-	CASSPRDNSGNTIYF
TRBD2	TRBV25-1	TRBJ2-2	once	CASSGLAVLGRTGELFF
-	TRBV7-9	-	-	CASSLVSYEQYF
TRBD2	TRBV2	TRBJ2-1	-	CASQPSGGYNEQFF
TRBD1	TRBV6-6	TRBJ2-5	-	CASKGGVEETQYF
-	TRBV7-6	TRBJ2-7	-	CASSLAGGYHEQYF
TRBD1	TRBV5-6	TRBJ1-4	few	CASSHRGQVNEKLFF
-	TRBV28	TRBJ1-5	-	CASTIGGANQPQHF
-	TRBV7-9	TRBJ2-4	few	CASSLEPADIQYF
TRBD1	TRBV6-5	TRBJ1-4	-	CASSSGTGDEKLFF
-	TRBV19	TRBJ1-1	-	CASSFLAGYYTEAFF
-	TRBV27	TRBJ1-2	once	CASQDRAGVYGYTF
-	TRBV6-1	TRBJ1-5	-	CASKINRVGNQPQHF
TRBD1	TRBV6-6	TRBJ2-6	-	CASSKGTAGANVLTF
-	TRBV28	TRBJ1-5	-	CASSITSGNQPQHF
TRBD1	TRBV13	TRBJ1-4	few	CASSLDRGQTNEKLFF
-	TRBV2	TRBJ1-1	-	CASRQEGGMNTEAFF
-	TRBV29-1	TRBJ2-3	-	CSLSPGADTQYF
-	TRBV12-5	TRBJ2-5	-	CASAGVSETQYF
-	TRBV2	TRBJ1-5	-	CASSGSGLRGNQPQHF
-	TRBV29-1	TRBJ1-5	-	CSVVQSFNQPQHF
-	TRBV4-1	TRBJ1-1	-	CASSPGDWNTEAFF
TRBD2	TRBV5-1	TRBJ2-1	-	CASSSFPGLGTNEQFF
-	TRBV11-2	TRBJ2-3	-	CASSRQQGDTQYF
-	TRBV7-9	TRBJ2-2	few	CSSSPSQNTGELFF
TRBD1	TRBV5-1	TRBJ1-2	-	CASSPGGLNYGYTF
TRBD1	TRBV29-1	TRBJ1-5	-	CSVGQQGQPQHF
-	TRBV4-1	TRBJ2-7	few	CASSQDRRGRWNEQYF
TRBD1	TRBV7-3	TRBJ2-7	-	CASSPNRDRGYEQYF
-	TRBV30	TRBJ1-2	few	CAWTGGGYGYTF
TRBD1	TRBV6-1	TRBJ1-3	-	CASRAGQGNTIYF
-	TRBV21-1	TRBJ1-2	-	CASSKTDREGYTF
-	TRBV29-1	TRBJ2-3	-	CSVRLGGGTDTQYF